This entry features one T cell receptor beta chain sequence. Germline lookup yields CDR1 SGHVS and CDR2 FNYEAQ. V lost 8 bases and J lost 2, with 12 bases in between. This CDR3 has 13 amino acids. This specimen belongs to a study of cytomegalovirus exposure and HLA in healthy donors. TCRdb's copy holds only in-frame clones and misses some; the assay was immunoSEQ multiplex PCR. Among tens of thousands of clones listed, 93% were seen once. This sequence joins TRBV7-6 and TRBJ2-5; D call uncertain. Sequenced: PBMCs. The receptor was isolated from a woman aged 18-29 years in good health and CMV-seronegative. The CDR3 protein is CASSETPQETQYF. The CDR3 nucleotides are TGTGCCAGCTCTGAGACACCTCAAGAGACCCAGTACTTC.